Sequencing of this TCR beta chain was carried out in a study of high-grade serous ovarian cancer treatment subgroups. About the research overall: Each sample yielded on average around 7,000 unique TCR beta rearrangements from approximately 15,000 reads.

Produced via immunoSEQ multiplex PCR; TCRdb's table is partial and in-frame only. Here the sample spans 3,000 to 4,500 clones, about 70% being singletons. This clone has just a few counts. The antigen is unknown. Broader study findings: Only CDR3 was analyzed; CDR1 and CDR2 were not. Different patients shared almost no repertoire; same-patient tumors shared about 0.11 to 0.79.

The CDR3 sequence is 15 residues long. The germline V gene has CDR1 LNHDA and CDR2 SQIVND (reference sequence). The J segment lost 1 base and the V segment lost 10 bases, leaving 10 bases of the junction unmatched. Tumor samples were obtained before definitive surgery or chemotherapy. The chain carries TRBV19 and TRBJ1-1; 9 positions match TRBD1. This TCR came from a human donor with high-grade serous ovarian cancer. The specimen was tumor tissue. For the CDR3, the DNA is TGTGCCACCGTGCCACTGGACAGGGGGAACACTGAAGCTTTCTTT. Amino acids: CATVPLDRGNTEAFF.